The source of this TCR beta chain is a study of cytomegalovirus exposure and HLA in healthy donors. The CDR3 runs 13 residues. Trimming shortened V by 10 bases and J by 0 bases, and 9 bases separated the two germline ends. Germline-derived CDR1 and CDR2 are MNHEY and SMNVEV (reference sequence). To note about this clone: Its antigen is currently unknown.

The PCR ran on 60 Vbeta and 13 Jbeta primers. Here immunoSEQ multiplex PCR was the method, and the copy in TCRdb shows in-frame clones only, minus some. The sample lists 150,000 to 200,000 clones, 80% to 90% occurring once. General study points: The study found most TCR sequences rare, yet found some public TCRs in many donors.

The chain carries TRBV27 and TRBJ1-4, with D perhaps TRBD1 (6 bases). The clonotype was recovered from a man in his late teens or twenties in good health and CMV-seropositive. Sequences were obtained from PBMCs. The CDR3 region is CATRTATNEKLFF. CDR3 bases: TGTGCCACCAGGACAGCAACTAATGAAAAACTGTTTTTT.